The clone carrying this T cell receptor beta chain has a handful of counts. This record belongs to a study of cytomegalovirus exposure and HLA in healthy donors. The CDR3 has 13 residues. CDR1 is SEHNR and CDR2 is FQNEAQ in the germline V gene (reference sequence). The J segment lost 10 bases and the V segment lost 1 base, leaving 6 bases of the junction unmatched. The data were produced by immunoSEQ multiplex PCR, yet TCRdb's version contains in-frame clones alone and is incomplete. This sample has 110,000 to 150,000 clones; approximately 84% occur once, and the top ten carry 1.4%. Source material: PBMCs. V gene TRBV7-9 combines with J gene TRBJ1-2, with TRBD1 matching over 7 bases. The receptor was derived from a woman in her twenties or thirties in good health and CMV-seronegative. The CDR3 sequence is CASSLGGGDHYTF. The CDR3, as DNA: TGTGCCAGCAGCTTAGGAGGGGGCGACCACTACACCTTC.